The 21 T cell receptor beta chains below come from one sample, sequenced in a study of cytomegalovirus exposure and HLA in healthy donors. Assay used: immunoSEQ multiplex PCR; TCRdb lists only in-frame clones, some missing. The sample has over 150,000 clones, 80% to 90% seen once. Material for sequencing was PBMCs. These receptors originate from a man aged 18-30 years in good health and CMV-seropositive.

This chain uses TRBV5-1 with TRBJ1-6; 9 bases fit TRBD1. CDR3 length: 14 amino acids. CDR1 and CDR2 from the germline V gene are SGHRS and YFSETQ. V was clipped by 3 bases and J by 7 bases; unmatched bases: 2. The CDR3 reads CASSYDRGNSPLHF. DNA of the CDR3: TGCGCCAGCAGCTACGACAGGGGGAATTCACCCCTCCACTTT.

The CDR3 sequence is CSVGQGDYGYTF. The CDR3 DNA is TGCAGCGTTGGACAGGGGGACTATGGCTACACCTTC. The rearrangement links TRBV29-1 to TRBJ1-2; 9 bases are a match to TRBD1. Germline values: CDR1 SQVTM, CDR2 ANQGSEA. CDR3 size: 12 residues. J lost 3 bases, V lost 4 bases, and 0 bases had no gene match.

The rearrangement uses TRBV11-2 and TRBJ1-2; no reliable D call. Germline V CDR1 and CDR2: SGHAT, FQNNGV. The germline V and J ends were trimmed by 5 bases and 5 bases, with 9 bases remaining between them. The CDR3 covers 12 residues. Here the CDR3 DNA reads TGTGCCAGCAGCCTCGACAAGTATGGCTACACCTTC. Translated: CASSLDKYGYTF.

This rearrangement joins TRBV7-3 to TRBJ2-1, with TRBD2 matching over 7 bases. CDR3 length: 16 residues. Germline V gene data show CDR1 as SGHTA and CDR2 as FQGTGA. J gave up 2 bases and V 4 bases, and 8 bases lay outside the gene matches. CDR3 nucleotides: TGTGCCAGCAGCTCTCAAGCGGGACTTACCTACAATGAGCAGTTCTTC. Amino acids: CASSSQAGLTYNEQFF.

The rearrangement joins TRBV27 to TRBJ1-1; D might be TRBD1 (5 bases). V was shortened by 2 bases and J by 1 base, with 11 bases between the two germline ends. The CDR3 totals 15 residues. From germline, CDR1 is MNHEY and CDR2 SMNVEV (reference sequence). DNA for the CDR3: TGTGCCAGCAGTTTAACAGGACCCCCGAACACTGAAGCTTTCTTT. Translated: CASSLTGPPNTEAFF.

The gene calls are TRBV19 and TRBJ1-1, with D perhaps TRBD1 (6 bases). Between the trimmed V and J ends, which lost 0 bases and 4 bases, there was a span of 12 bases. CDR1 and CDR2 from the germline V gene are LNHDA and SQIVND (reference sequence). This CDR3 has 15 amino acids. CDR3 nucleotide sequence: TGTGCCAGTAGTATAGATCTCAGGGGAAGCACTGAAGCTTTCTTT. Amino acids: CASSIDLRGSTEAFF.

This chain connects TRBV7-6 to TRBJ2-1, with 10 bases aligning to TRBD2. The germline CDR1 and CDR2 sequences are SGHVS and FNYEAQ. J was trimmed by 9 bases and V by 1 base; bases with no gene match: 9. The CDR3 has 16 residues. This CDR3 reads CASSLEVSSGGGEQFF. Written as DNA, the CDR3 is TGTGCCAGCAGCTTAGAGGTGTCTAGCGGGGGAGGTGAGCAGTTCTTC.

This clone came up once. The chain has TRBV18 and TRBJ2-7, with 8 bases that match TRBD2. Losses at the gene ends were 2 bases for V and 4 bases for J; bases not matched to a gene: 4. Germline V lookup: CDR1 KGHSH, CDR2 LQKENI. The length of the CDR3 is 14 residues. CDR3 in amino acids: CASSPAGGVYEQYF. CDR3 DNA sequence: TGTGCCAGCTCACCAGCGGGGGGCGTTTACGAGCAGTACTTC.

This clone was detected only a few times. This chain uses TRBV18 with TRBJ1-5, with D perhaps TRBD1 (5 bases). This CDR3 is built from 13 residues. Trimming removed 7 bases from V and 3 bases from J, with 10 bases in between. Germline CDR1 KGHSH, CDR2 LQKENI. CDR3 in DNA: TGTGCCAGCTGGGGCAGCTACAATCAGCCCCAGCATTTT. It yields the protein CASWGSYNQPQHF.

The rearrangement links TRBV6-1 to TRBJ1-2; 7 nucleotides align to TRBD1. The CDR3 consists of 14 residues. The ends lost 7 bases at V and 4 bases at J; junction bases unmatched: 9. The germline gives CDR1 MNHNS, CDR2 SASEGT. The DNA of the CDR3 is TGTGCCAGCACCTCGAGGGGGACAGCCTATGGCTACACCTTC. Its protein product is CASTSRGTAYGYTF.

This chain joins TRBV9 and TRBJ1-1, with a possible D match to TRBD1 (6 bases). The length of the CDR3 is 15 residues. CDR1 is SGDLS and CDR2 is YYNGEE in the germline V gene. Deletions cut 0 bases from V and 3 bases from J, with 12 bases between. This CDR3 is CASSVDQQGHTEAFF. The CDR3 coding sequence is TGTGCCAGCAGCGTAGATCAACAGGGCCACACTGAAGCTTTCTTT.

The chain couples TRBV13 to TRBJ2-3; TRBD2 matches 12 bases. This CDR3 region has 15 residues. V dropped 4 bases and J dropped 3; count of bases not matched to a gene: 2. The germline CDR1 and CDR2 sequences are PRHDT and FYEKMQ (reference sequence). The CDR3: CASSSSGGATDTQYF. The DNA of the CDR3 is TGTGCCAGCAGCTCTAGCGGGGGGGCAACAGATACGCAGTATTTT.

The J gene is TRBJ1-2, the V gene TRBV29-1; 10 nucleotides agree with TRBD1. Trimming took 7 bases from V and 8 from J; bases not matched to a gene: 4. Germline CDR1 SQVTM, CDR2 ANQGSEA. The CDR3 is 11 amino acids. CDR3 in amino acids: CSGQGAEGYTF. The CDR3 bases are TGCAGCGGACAGGGGGCGGAGGGCTACACCTTC.

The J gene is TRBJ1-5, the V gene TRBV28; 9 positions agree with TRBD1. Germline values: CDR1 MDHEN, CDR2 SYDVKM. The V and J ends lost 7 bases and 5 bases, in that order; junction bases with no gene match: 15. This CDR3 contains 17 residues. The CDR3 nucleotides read TGTGCCAGCACCCCGGCGGGACAGGGAGCCCTCGATCAGCCCCAGCATTTT. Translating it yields CASTPAGQGALDQPQHF. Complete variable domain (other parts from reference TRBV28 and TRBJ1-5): DVKVTQSSRYLVKRTGEKVFLECVQDMDHENMFWYRQDPGLGLRLIYFSYDVKMKEKGDIPEGYSVSREKKERFSLILESASTNQTSMYLCASTPAGQGALDQPQHFGDGTRLSIL.

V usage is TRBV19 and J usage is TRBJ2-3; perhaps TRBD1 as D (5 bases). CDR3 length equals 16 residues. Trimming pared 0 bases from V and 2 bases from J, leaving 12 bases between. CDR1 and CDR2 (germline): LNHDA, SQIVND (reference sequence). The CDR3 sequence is CASSIEGQGYTDTQYF. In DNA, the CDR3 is TGTGCCAGTAGTATAGAAGGCCAGGGCTACACAGATACGCAGTATTTT. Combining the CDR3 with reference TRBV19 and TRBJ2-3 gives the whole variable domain DGGITQSPKYLFRKEGQNVTLSCEQNLNHDAMYWYRQDPGQGLRLIYYSQIVNDFQKGDIAEGYSVSREKKESFPLTVTSAQKNPTAFYLCASSIEGQGYTDTQYFGPGTRLTVL.

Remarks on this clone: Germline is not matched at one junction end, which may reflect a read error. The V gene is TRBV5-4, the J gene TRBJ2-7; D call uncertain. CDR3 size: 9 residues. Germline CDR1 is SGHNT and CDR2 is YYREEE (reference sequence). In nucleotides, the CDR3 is TGTGCCAGCACGTCGATCTCGGACTTC. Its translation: CASTSISDF. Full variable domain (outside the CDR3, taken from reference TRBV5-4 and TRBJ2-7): ETGVTQSPTHLIKTRGQQVTLRCSSQSGHNTVSWYQQALGQGPQFIFQYYREEENGRGNFPPRFSGLQFPNYSSELNVNALELDDSALYLCASTSISDFGPGTRLTVT.

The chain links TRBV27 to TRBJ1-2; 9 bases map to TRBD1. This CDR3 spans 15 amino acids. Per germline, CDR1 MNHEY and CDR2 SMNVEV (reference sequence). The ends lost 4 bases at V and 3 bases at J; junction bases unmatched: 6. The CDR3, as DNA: TGTGCCAGCAGTTCTACAGGGGGCAGGTACTATGGCTACACCTTC. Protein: CASSSTGGRYYGYTF.

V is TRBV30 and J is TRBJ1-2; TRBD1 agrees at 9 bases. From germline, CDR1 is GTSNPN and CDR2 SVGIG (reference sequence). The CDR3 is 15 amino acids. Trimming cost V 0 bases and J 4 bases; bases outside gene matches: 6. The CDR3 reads CAWSVRGQGPYGYTF. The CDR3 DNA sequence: TGTGCCTGGAGTGTAAGGGGACAGGGCCCCTATGGCTACACCTTC.

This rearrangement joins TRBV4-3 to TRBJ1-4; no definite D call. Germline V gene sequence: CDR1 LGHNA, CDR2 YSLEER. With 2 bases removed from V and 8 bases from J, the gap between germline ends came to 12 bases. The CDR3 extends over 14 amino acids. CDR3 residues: CASSQRRLGEKLFF. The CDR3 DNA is TGCGCCAGCAGCCAAAGAAGGCTGGGCGAAAAACTGTTTTTT.

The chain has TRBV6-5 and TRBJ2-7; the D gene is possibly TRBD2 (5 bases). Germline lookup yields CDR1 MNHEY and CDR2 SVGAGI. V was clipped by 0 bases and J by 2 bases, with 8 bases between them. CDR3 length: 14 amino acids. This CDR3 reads CASSYSPGTYEQYF. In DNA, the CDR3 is TGTGCCAGCAGTTACTCGCCGGGGACCTACGAGCAGTACTTC.

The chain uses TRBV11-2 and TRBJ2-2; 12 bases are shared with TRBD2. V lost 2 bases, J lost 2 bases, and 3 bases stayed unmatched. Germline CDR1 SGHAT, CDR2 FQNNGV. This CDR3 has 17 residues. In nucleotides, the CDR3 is TGTGCCAGCAGCTTAACTAGCGGGGGGCCCAACACCGGGGAGCTGTTTTTT. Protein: CASSLTSGGPNTGELFF.